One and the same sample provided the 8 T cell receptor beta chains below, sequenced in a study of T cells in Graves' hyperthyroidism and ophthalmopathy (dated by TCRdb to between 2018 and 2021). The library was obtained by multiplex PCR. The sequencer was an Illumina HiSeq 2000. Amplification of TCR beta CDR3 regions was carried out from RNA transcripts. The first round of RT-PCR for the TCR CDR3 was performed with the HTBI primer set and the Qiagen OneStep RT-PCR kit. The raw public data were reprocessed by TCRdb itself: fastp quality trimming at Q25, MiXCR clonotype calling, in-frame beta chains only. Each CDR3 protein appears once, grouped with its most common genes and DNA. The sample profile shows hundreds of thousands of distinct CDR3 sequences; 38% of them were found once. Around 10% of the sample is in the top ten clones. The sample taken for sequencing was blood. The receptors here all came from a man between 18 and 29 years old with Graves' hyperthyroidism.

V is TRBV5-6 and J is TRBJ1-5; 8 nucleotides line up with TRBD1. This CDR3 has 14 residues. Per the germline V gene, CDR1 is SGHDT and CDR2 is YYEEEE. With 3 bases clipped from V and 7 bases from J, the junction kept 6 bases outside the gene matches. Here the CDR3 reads CASSSGQARQPQHF. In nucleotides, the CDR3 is TGTGCCAGCAGCTCGGGACAGGCGAGACAGCCCCAGCATTTT.

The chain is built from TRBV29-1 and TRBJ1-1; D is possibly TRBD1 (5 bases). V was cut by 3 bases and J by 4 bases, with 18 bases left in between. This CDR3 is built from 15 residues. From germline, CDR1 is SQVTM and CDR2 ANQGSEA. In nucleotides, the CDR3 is TGCAGCGTTGACCAGGACCTTCAGGGCAGCACTGAAGCTTTCTTT. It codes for CSVDQDLQGSTEAFF.

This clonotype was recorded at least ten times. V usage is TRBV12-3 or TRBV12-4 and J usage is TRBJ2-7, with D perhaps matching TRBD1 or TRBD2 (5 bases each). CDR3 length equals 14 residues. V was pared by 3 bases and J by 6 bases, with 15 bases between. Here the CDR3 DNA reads TGTGCCAGCAGTTTCCGTCAGGGAGTCGGCGAGCAGTACTTC. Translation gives CASSFRQGVGEQYF.

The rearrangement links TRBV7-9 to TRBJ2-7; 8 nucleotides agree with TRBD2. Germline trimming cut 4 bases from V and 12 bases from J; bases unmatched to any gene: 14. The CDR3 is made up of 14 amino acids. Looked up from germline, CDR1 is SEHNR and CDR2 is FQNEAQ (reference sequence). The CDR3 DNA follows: TGTGCCAGCAGCTCCCCGGGAGGGACCGATAAGTGGTACTTC. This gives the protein CASSSPGGTDKWYF.

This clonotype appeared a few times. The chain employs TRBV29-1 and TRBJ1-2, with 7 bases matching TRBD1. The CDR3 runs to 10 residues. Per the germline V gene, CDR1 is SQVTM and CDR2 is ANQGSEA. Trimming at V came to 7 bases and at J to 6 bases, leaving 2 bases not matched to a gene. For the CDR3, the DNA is TGCAGCGCCACAGGGGATGGCTACACCTTC. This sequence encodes CSATGDGYTF.

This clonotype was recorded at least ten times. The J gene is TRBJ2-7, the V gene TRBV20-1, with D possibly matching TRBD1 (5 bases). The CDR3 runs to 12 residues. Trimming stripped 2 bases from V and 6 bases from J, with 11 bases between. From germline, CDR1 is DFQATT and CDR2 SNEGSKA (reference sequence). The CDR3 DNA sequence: TGCAGTGCTAGAATCCCAGGGTTCGAGCAGTACTTC. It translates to CSARIPGFEQYF.

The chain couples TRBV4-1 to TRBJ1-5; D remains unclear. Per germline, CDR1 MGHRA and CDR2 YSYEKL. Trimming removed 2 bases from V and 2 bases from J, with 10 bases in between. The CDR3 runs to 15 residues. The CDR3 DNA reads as TGCGCCAGCAGCCAACTCCGTTTGCGCAATCAGCCCCAGCATTTT. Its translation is CASSQLRLRNQPQHF.

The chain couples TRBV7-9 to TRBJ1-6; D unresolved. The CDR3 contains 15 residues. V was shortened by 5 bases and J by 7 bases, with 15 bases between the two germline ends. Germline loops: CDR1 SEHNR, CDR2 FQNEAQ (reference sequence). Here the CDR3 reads CASSQAHSGNSPLHF. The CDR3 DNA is TGTGCCAGCAGCCAAGCCCACAGCGGGAATTCACCCCTCCACTTT.